The source of this TCR beta chain is a study of blood T cell repertoires in COVID-19. As for the study in general: Whether acute or convalescent, the COVID-19 samples came from the United States, Italy and Spain.

Method: immunoSEQ multiplex PCR; TCRdb's copy keeps in-frame clones and lacks some. The table lists around 170,000 clones, under 90% of them singletons, with approximately 8% in the top ten. This clone was counted once. Trimming took off 5 bases at V and 8 bases at J, with 13 bases between the two ends. CDR3 size: 13 residues. Germline CDR1 and CDR2: MNHEY and SVGAGI. V usage is TRBV6-5 and J usage is TRBJ1-5; perhaps TRBD1 as D (5 bases). Sequencing used PBMCs or T cells enriched from blood (not recorded which). The TCR comes from a woman aged 45-59 years who had recovered from COVID-19. The CDR3 protein is CASSRSGFEPQHF. CDR3 sequence (DNA): TGTGCCAGCAGTCGCTCAGGGTTTGAGCCCCAGCATTTT.